The entry below gives a single TCR beta chain sequence along with its context. TCRdb analysed the RT-PCR reads with MiXCR anew, one entry per CDR3 protein. This table holds hundreds of thousands of distinct CDR3 sequences, 12% to 15% found once. CDR1 and CDR2 from the germline V gene are SGHTA and FQGNSA. Trimming removed 3 bases from V and 7 bases from J, with 12 bases in between. This CDR3 region has 13 residues. The receptor was isolated from a female donor in good health, serving as a healthy control. The chain is built from TRBV7-2 and TRBJ1-1, with D possibly being TRBD1 (6 bases). Sequenced material: memory CD4+ T cells from blood. For the CDR3, the DNA is TGTGCCAGCAGCTTTAACGAACAGGGTGAAGCTTTCTTT. Translating gives CASSFNEQGEAFF. The variable domain in full, with the rest retrieved from reference TRBV7-2 and TRBJ1-1, is GAGVSQSPSNKVTEKGKDVELRCDPISGHTALYWYRQSLGQGLEFLIYFQGNSAPDKSGLPSDRFSAERTGGSVSTLTIQRTQQEDSAVYLCASSFNEQGEAFFGQGTRLTVV.